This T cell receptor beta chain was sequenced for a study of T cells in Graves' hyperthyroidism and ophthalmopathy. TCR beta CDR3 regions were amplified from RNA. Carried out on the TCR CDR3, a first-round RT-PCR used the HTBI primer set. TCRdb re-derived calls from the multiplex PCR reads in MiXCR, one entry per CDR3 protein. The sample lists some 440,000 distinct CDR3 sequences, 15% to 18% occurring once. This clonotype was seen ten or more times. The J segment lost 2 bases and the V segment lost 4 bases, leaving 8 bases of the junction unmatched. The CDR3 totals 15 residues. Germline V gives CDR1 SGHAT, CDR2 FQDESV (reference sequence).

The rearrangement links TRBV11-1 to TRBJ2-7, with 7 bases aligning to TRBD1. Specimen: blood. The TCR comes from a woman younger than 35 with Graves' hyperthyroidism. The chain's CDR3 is CASSSPGQMAYEQYF. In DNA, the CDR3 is TGTGCCAGCAGCTCACCGGGACAGATGGCCTACGAGCAGTACTTC.